The 27 T cell receptor beta chains given below trace back to one sample, sequenced in a study of T cell repertoires in cytomegalovirus infection. TCRdb passed the reads through MiXCR, listing each CDR3 protein once. The sample consists of 200,000 to 300,000 distinct CDR3 sequences, around 6.6% of them appearing once. The material sequenced was PBMCs. The receptor set was obtained from a human donor in good health (CMV status not recorded). Some clones in this sample may be carry-over from other donors' samples.

This clonotype was found many times. This chain joins TRBV18 and TRBJ2-2; TRBD2 aligns across 7 bases. The CDR3 runs to 16 residues. J gave up 4 bases and V 1 base, and 6 bases lay outside the gene matches. Germline CDR1 is KGHSH and CDR2 is LQKENI. The CDR3 spells CASSPQHQRGTGELFF. The CDR3 bases are TGTGCCAGCTCACCACAGCATCAGCGGGGCACCGGGGAGCTGTTTTTT.

Comments on this clonotype: This could be a read error, since a much larger clone is one nucleotide away. The chain carries TRBV25-1 and TRBJ1-5; 8 bases align to TRBD1. The CDR3 length is 14 residues. CDR1 is MGHDK, CDR2 SYGVNS, per germline. With 5 bases clipped from V and 6 bases from J, the junction kept 6 bases outside the gene matches. CDR3 amino acids: CASSRQGAGQPQHF. The CDR3, as DNA: TGTGCCAGCAGTAGGCAGGGGGCCGGTCAGCCCCAGCATTTT.

The rearrangement uses TRBV13 and TRBJ2-1, with 7 bases aligning to TRBD1. CDR1 is PRHDT, CDR2 FYEKMQ, per germline (reference sequence). This CDR3 is built from 18 residues. Unmatched junction bases numbered 16, after V lost 0 bases and J lost 8 bases. The CDR3 nucleotides read TGTGCCAGCAGCTTAGGCCAATACAGGGGCGCCCCTTCTGATGAGCAGTTCTTC. It encodes CASSLGQYRGAPSDEQFF.

The table lists this clonotype with many counts. CDR3 nucleotide sequence: TGCGCCAGCAGCCAAGTACTAGCGACGAACACCGGGGAGCTGTTTTTT. As protein: CASSQVLATNTGELFF. The V gene is TRBV4-1, the J gene TRBJ2-2; 7 bases line up with TRBD2. This CDR3 region has 16 residues. Germline V gene sequence: CDR1 MGHRA, CDR2 YSYEKL. V shed 1 base and J 0 bases; nucleotides not matched to a gene: 2.

This clonotype was seen many times. This chain links TRBV5-6 with TRBJ2-1, with 9 bases identical to TRBD1. The CDR3 totals 13 residues. With V trimmed by 0 bases and J by 12 bases, 4 bases remained unmatched. Germline V gene sequence: CDR1 SGHDT, CDR2 YYEEEE. The CDR3 loop reads CASSLVDRGWQFF. DNA of the CDR3: TGTGCCAGCAGCTTGGTGGACAGGGGTTGGCAGTTCTTC.

This clonotype occurred many times. V is TRBV5-1 and J is TRBJ2-7, with D perhaps matching TRBD1 (6 bases). Germline V CDR1 and CDR2: SGHRS, YFSETQ. Trimming shortened V by 2 bases and J by 6 bases, and 15 bases separated the two germline ends. The CDR3 loop spans 14 amino acids. The CDR3 loop reads CASSFQTGALEQYF. The CDR3 nucleotides are TGCGCCAGCAGCTTTCAGACAGGCGCCCTCGAGCAGTACTTC.

The sample holds many counts of this clonotype. The J gene is TRBJ1-5, the V gene TRBV11-2, with D tentatively TRBD1 (6 bases). Deletions cut 5 bases from V and 2 bases from J, with 19 bases between. This CDR3 comprises 17 residues. CDR1 and CDR2 from the germline V gene are SGHAT and FQNNGV. In nucleotides, the CDR3 is TGTGCCAGCAGCCCCGGGGGGCAGGGTGGGCGCAATCAGCCCCAGCATTTT. This sequence encodes CASSPGGQGGRNQPQHF.

This clonotype was seen a few times. V is TRBV4-3 and J is TRBJ1-1, with unresolved D. Germline V lookup: CDR1 LGHNA, CDR2 YSLEER. The CDR3 is made up of 13 amino acids. Between the trimmed V and J ends, which lost 4 bases and 4 bases, there was a span of 10 bases. The CDR3 DNA reads TGCGCCAGCAGCCGGGAATTGCTCACTGAAGCTTTCTTT. This sequence encodes CASSRELLTEAFF.

This clonotype occurred many times. The chain combines TRBV7-2 with TRBJ1-2, with D unclear. V was shortened by 1 base and J by 8 bases, with 8 bases between the two germline ends. The CDR3 contains 12 residues. Germline V gene lookup returns CDR1 SGHTA and CDR2 FQGNSA. The CDR3 protein is CASSLVETGYTF. In nucleotides, the CDR3 is TGTGCCAGCAGCTTAGTTGAAACGGGCTACACCTTC.

This clonotype was seen a handful of times. The V gene is TRBV30, the J gene TRBJ2-2; D not certain. CDR3 size: 13 residues. Looked up from germline, CDR1 is GTSNPN and CDR2 is SVGIG (reference sequence). Deletions cut 0 bases from V and 0 bases from J, with 2 bases between. DNA of the CDR3: TGTGCCTGGAGTGTACCGAACACCGGGGAGCTGTTTTTT. The encoded protein is CAWSVPNTGELFF.

This clonotype has at least ten counts. The V gene is TRBV20-1, the J gene TRBJ1-4, with TRBD1 matching over 8 bases. V dropped 4 bases and J dropped 8; count of bases not matched to a gene: 12. The length of the CDR3 is 15 residues. CDR1 and CDR2 from the germline V gene are DFQATT and SNEGSKA (reference sequence). CDR3 protein: CSAMESRTGNEKLFF. As DNA, the CDR3 is TGCAGTGCTATGGAATCAAGGACAGGGAACGAAAAACTGTTTTTT.

This clonotype appeared many times. The V call is TRBV6-2 or TRBV6-3, the J call TRBJ2-2; 8 positions match TRBD2. CDR3 length: 13 residues. Germline trimming cut 6 bases from V and 6 bases from J; bases unmatched to any gene: 3. CDR1 and CDR2 from the germline V gene are MNHEY and SVGEGT. The CDR3 spells CASRRLAPGELFF. CDR3 coding DNA: TGTGCCAGCAGAAGACTAGCGCCCGGGGAGCTGTTTTTT.

This clonotype was observed many times. The V gene is TRBV29-1, the J gene TRBJ2-3, with 11 nucleotides matching TRBD2. CDR1 is SQVTM, CDR2 ANQGSEA, per germline. CDR3 length: 15 amino acids. With 6 bases clipped from V and 1 base from J, the junction kept 6 bases outside the gene matches. The CDR3 sequence: CSVVTSGAGTDTQYF. CDR3 DNA sequence: TGCAGCGTGGTGACTAGCGGGGCTGGCACAGATACGCAGTATTTT.

The table lists this clonotype with many counts. The chain uses TRBV7-2 and TRBJ1-5; D is ambiguous. CDR1 is SGHTA, CDR2 FQGNSA, per germline. The CDR3 has 14 residues. V was trimmed by 6 bases and J by 0 bases, leaving 9 bases between them. CDR3 DNA sequence: TGTGCCAGCAGTCGAGAATATAGCAATCAGCCCCAGCATTTT. Translation gives CASSREYSNQPQHF.

The rearrangement links TRBV20-1 to TRBJ2-7; D might be TRBD1 (5 bases). Germline values: CDR1 DFQATT, CDR2 SNEGSKA (reference sequence). CDR3 length equals 14 residues. V lost 6 bases and J 3 bases, leaving 18 bases between the germline ends. CDR3 sequence reads: CSATPRETVYEQYF. In DNA form, the CDR3 reads TGCAGTGCAACTCCCAGGGAAACCGTCTACGAGCAGTACTTC.

In its sample, this clonotype was seen many times. The chain recombines TRBV7-2 with TRBJ1-3; D gene ambiguous. V was cut by 8 bases and J by 4 bases, with 6 bases left in between. The CDR3 spans 11 residues. The germline V gene encodes CDR1 SGHTA and CDR2 FQGNSA. The chain's CDR3 is CASLEGNTIYF. The CDR3 DNA reads TGTGCCAGCTTAGAAGGAAACACCATATATTTT.

This clonotype was recorded at least ten times. The chain links TRBV7-3 to TRBJ1-5; D uncertain. CDR3 length: 15 amino acids. The germline V and J ends were trimmed by 0 bases and 2 bases, with 8 bases remaining between them. Germline-derived CDR1 and CDR2 are SGHTA and FQGTGA. The CDR3 sequence is CASSLTYDGNQPQHF. The CDR3, as DNA: TGTGCCAGCAGCTTAACGTATGACGGCAATCAGCCCCAGCATTTT.

There are many counts of this clonotype. The rearrangement links TRBV4-1 to TRBJ2-5, with D uncertain. From germline, CDR1 is MGHRA and CDR2 YSYEKL. This CDR3 is built from 16 residues. V lost 0 bases and J 4 bases, leaving 15 bases between the germline ends. DNA of the CDR3: TGCGCCAGCAGCCAAGATTCTACACCCCGAGGAGAGACCCAGTACTTC. Its protein is CASSQDSTPRGETQYF.

This clonotype was seen at least ten times. The CDR3, as DNA: TGTGCCAGCAGCGAAAAGCACGGTACCTACGAGCAGTACTTC. This sequence encodes CASSEKHGTYEQYF. The chain recombines TRBV7-3 with TRBJ2-7; no clear D. V was shortened by 5 bases and J by 2 bases, with 13 bases between the two germline ends. Germline CDR1 is SGHTA and CDR2 is FQGTGA. The CDR3 consists of 14 residues.

Only a few counts were recorded for this clonotype. This chain uses TRBV20-1 with TRBJ1-4, with D possibly being TRBD1 (5 bases). From germline, CDR1 is DFQATT and CDR2 SNEGSKA (reference sequence). V gave up 6 bases and J gave up 3 bases, with 8 bases separating them. CDR3 length: 12 amino acids. CDR3: CSAKGPNEKLFF. CDR3 coding DNA: TGCAGTGCCAAGGGACCTAATGAAAAACTGTTTTTT.

This clonotype was counted at least ten times. The chain is built from TRBV28 and TRBJ2-7; D is possibly TRBD2 (5 bases). The CDR3 totals 16 residues. Germline lookup yields CDR1 MDHEN and CDR2 SYDVKM. V was clipped by 5 bases and J by 3 bases, with 20 bases between them. The CDR3 nucleotides are TGTGCCAGCAGTACCGTGAGGGTGGGGATCTTCTACGAGCAGTACTTC. As protein: CASSTVRVGIFYEQYF.

Many counts were recorded for this clonotype. V gene TRBV7-9 combines with J gene TRBJ1-5, with no clear D. The CDR3 has 13 amino acids. Trimming took off 7 bases at V and 5 bases at J, with 12 bases between the two ends. Per the germline V gene, CDR1 is SEHNR and CDR2 is FQNEAQ (reference sequence). CDR3 residues: CASTLGSDQPQHF. The DNA of the CDR3 is TGTGCCAGCACATTGGGCAGCGATCAGCCCCAGCATTTT.

The chain combines TRBV3-1 with TRBJ2-6; 7 nucleotides align to TRBD1. This CDR3 is built from 16 residues. V lost 3 bases and J lost 4; bases outside the gene matches: 6. Germline CDR1 and CDR2: LGHDT and YNNKEL (reference sequence). The chain's CDR3 is CASSQQTGSGANVLTF. CDR3 coding DNA: TGTGCCAGCAGCCAGCAGACAGGGTCCGGGGCCAACGTCCTGACTTTC.

The sample holds a few counts of this clonotype. The rearrangement links TRBV20-1 to TRBJ2-2, with D uncertain. Germline V gene sequence: CDR1 DFQATT, CDR2 SNEGSKA (reference sequence). Trimming left V 7 bases short and J 6 bases short, with 15 bases between. This CDR3 is built from 13 residues. The CDR3: CSVGHSVPGELFF. As DNA, the CDR3 is TGCAGTGTTGGCCACAGCGTCCCCGGGGAGCTGTTTTTT.

This clonotype was observed many times. The chain is built from TRBV10-3 and TRBJ1-2, with D possibly being TRBD1 (5 bases). The CDR3 is made up of 14 amino acids. Trimming pared 2 bases from V and 4 bases from J, leaving 11 bases between. The V gene's germline CDR1 is ENHRY and CDR2 SYGVKD. Written as DNA, the CDR3 is TGTGCCATCAGTGAGAATATCGGGGCCTATGGCTACACCTTC. It translates to CAISENIGAYGYTF.

There are many counts of this clonotype. The rearrangement links TRBV19 to TRBJ1-1, with 9 bases identical to TRBD1. CDR1 and CDR2 from the germline V gene are LNHDA and SQIVND (reference sequence). V lost 3 bases, J lost 5 bases, and 4 bases stayed unmatched. CDR3 size: 14 residues. The CDR3 DNA reads as TGTGCCAGTAGTATGGGGACAGGGAGGACTGAAGCTTTCTTT. It specifies CASSMGTGRTEAFF.

The V call is TRBV28, the J call TRBJ1-5; no clear D. CDR1 and CDR2 from the germline V gene are MDHEN and SYDVKM. The CDR3 sequence is 13 residues long. V lost 11 bases and J lost 3, with 14 bases in between. CDR3 sequence (DNA): TGTGCCGGCTCCAATGCTTACAATCAGCCCCAGCATTTT. Its protein is CAGSNAYNQPQHF.